One sample yielded the 10 T cell receptor beta chains listed below, sequenced in a study of cytomegalovirus exposure and HLA in healthy donors. Use of 60 Vbeta and 13 Jbeta primers characterized the PCR. Using immunoSEQ multiplex PCR, the repertoire was profiled, and TCRdb retains in-frame clones only, with some absent. This table has around 190,000 clones, 65% to 85% appearing once. The material sequenced was PBMCs. The origin of the receptors is a female donor in good health and CMV-seronegative.

The V and J genes are TRBV5-6 and TRBJ2-3, with a weak D call TRBD2 (6 bases). The CDR3 runs to 17 residues. Germline V gene sequence: CDR1 SGHDT, CDR2 YYEEEE. V was cut by 0 bases and J by 5 bases, with 19 bases left in between. CDR3 nucleotide sequence: TGTGCCAGCAGCTTGGTGGGGTTGGGCGGGACCGGAGATACGCAGTATTTT. It yields the protein CASSLVGLGGTGDTQYF. Combining the CDR3 with reference TRBV5-6 and TRBJ2-3 gives the whole variable domain DAGVTQSPTHLIKTRGQQVTLRCSPKSGHDTVSWYQQALGQGPQFIFQYYEEEERQRGNFPDRFSGHQFPNYSSELNVNALLLGDSALYLCASSLVGLGGTGDTQYFGPGTRLTVL.

On this clone: At one end the junction does not follow the germline gene, possibly because of a read error. The same CDR3 arises from other DNA sequences in this sample as well. The chain recombines TRBV29-1 with TRBJ2-7; 10 bases map to TRBD2. The CDR3 is 13 amino acids. Germline CDR1 SQVTM, CDR2 ANQGSEA. In DNA, the CDR3 is TGCAGCGTGGAAGCGGGGGGGGCCTACGAGCAGTACTTC. Its protein product is CSVEAGGAYEQYF.

The rearrangement uses TRBV27 and TRBJ1-2; 9 bases fit TRBD1. This CDR3 region has 13 residues. The junction had 7 bases not matched to a gene; V was cut back by 6 bases and J by 8 bases. CDR1 and CDR2 (germline): MNHEY, SMNVEV (reference sequence). As DNA, the CDR3 is TGTGCCAGCAGCTCACAGGGGGCGGGGGGCTACACCTTC. Protein sequence: CASSSQGAGGYTF.

The J gene is TRBJ1-2, the V gene TRBV6-5, with 9 bases that match TRBD1. CDR3 size: 15 residues. The germline gives CDR1 MNHEY, CDR2 SVGAGI. The J segment lost 4 bases and the V segment lost 6 bases, leaving 9 bases of the junction unmatched. The chain's CDR3 is CASRKQGADFYGYTF. CDR3 nucleotide sequence: TGTGCCAGCAGAAAACAGGGGGCGGATTTCTATGGCTACACCTTC.

The chain employs TRBV18 and TRBJ1-5, with no clear D. The CDR3 is made up of 13 amino acids. Germline V gene lookup returns CDR1 KGHSH and CDR2 LQKENI. Trimming removed 6 bases from V and 1 base from J, with 7 bases in between. As DNA, the CDR3 is TGTGCCAGCTCGCCATCGAGCAATCAGCCCCAGCATTTT. It is translated as CASSPSSNQPQHF. Variable domain in full (rest from reference TRBV18 and TRBJ1-5): NAGVMQNPRHLVRRRGQEARLRCSPMKGHSHVYWYRQLPEEGLKFMVYLQKENIIDESGMPKERFSAEFPKEGPSILRIQQVVRGDSAAYFCASSPSSNQPQHFGDGTRLSIL.

The V and J genes are TRBV6-1 and TRBJ2-1; a weak D match, TRBD2 (6 bases). Germline CDR1 MNHNS, CDR2 SASEGT. This CDR3 region has 13 residues. V lost 3 bases to trimming and J lost 11 bases, with 14 bases between them. The CDR3 nucleotides read TGTGCCAGCAGTGATCGACTAGGCCTTAAGCAGTTCTTC. This codes for CASSDRLGLKQFF.

The table lists this clone with a count of one. The CDR3: CASSIRILMGRMGNQPQHF. CDR3 bases: TGTGCCAGTAGTATTCGAATACTTATGGGGCGTATGGGCAATCAGCCCCAGCATTTT. The rearrangement links TRBV19 to TRBJ1-5; D is perhaps TRBD1 (5 bases). The CDR3 runs 19 residues. Trimming shortened V by 3 bases and J by 2 bases, and 23 bases separated the two germline ends. The germline V gene has CDR1 LNHDA and CDR2 SQIVND (reference sequence).

The genes are TRBV25-1 and TRBJ2-5; D might be TRBD2 (5 bases). Germline CDR1 and CDR2: MGHDK and SYGVNS. V gave up 2 bases and J gave up 0 bases, with 10 bases separating them. CDR3 length: 15 amino acids. In DNA form, the CDR3 reads TGTGCCAGCAGTGAACGGGAATCCTACCAAGAGACCCAGTACTTC. It translates to CASSERESYQETQYF.

This sequence joins TRBV27 and TRBJ2-7; possible D gene TRBD2, 6 bases. The CDR3 contains 17 residues. The germline V gene has CDR1 MNHEY and CDR2 SMNVEV (reference sequence). Trimming left V 1 base short and J 0 bases short, with 16 bases between. As DNA, the CDR3 is TGTGCCAGCAGTTTATTAGGTCGGGCTAGCGACTCCTACGAGCAGTACTTC. Encoded protein: CASSLLGRASDSYEQYF.

The chain employs TRBV7-9 and TRBJ1-2; D remains ambiguous. Germline lookup yields CDR1 SEHNR and CDR2 FQNEAQ (reference sequence). V lost 4 bases, J lost 4 bases, and 22 bases lay in between. This CDR3 has 17 amino acids. This chain's CDR3 is CASSSWGDERLAYGYTF. CDR3 in DNA: TGTGCCAGCAGCTCCTGGGGAGACGAGCGGTTGGCCTATGGCTACACCTTC.